A single sample gave rise to the 16 T cell receptor beta chains below, sequenced in a study of T cells after yellow fever vaccination. TCRdb ran MiXCR on the 5' RACE reads and lists one entry per CDR3 protein. There are over 300,000 distinct CDR3 sequences in the sample; roughly 4% occur only once, and around 23% lies in the top ten. The source was PBMCs, collected 5 days after the yellow fever booster vaccination. Source of these receptors: a man between 18 and 29 years old who received the YFV17D yellow fever vaccine.

This clonotype was recorded many times. J is TRBJ2-2 and V is TRBV12-3 or TRBV12-4, with D unresolved. With 7 bases removed from V and 6 bases from J, the gap between germline ends came to 18 bases. The CDR3 contains 15 residues. CDR3 sequence: CASNLGLVAPGELFF. CDR3 DNA sequence: TGTGCCAGCAACCTGGGCCTAGTGGCACCCGGGGAGCTGTTTTTT.

The rearrangement joins TRBV4-3 to TRBJ2-2; a weak D match, TRBD2 (6 bases). Between the trimmed V and J ends, which lost 0 bases and 5 bases, there was a span of 13 bases. Germline assignment: CDR1 LGHNA and CDR2 YSLEER. This CDR3 is 16 amino acids long. CDR3 sequence reads: CASSQDLAGKTGELFF. CDR3 bases: TGCGCCAGCAGCCAAGATCTGGCGGGGAAGACCGGGGAGCTGTTTTTT.

The table lists this clonotype with many counts. This chain joins TRBV9 and TRBJ2-2; 7 positions match TRBD1. The CDR3 contains 17 residues. Trimming at V came to 3 bases and at J to 3 bases, leaving 11 bases not matched to a gene. Germline assignment: CDR1 SGDLS and CDR2 YYNGEE. CDR3 protein: CASSEQRGRWDTGELFF. The CDR3 DNA reads as TGTGCCAGCAGCGAGCAAAGGGGGCGGTGGGACACCGGGGAGCTGTTTTTT.

This clonotype was found many times. The V gene is TRBV5-1, the J gene TRBJ2-7; a weak D match, TRBD1 (7 bases). V was clipped by 7 bases and J by 4 bases, with 18 bases between them. Germline V gene data show CDR1 as SGHRS and CDR2 as YFSETQ. The CDR3 loop spans 14 amino acids. Here the CDR3 reads CASADAGQSYEQYF. CDR3 bases: TGCGCCAGCGCTGACGCGGGACAGTCTTACGAGCAGTACTTC.

CDR3 in amino acids: CSARYPGGSYGYTF. As DNA, the CDR3 is TGCAGTGCTAGATACCCCGGAGGGAGCTATGGCTACACCTTC. The genes are TRBV20-1 and TRBJ1-2; D is unresolved. CDR3 length: 14 residues. Germline CDR1 DFQATT, CDR2 SNEGSKA (reference sequence). V was clipped by 2 bases and J by 4 bases, with 14 bases between them.

In its sample, this clonotype was seen a few times. This chain connects TRBV12-3 or TRBV12-4 to TRBJ2-2; 11 positions agree with TRBD2. With V trimmed by 6 bases and J by 7 bases, 4 bases remained unmatched. This CDR3 spans 14 amino acids. CDR3 DNA: TGTGCCAGCAGCTCTAGCGGGGGGATCGGGGAGCTGTTTTTT. It specifies CASSSSGGIGELFF.

The chain combines TRBV7-2 with TRBJ1-5; unclear D gene. The CDR3 contains 13 residues. V dropped 4 bases and J dropped 7 bases, with 11 bases sitting between them. CDR1 is SGHTA, CDR2 FQGNSA, per germline. The CDR3 DNA reads TGTGCCAGCAGCTCCTTTGGCTGGCAGCCCCAGCATTTT. Encoded protein: CASSSFGWQPQHF.

The chain couples TRBV7-2 to TRBJ2-6, with 9 nucleotides matching TRBD2. CDR3 length equals 16 residues. Germline CDR1 SGHTA, CDR2 FQGNSA. V dropped 5 bases and J dropped 0; count of bases not matched to a gene: 2. CDR3: CASSRGRGSGANVLTF. DNA of the CDR3: TGTGCCAGCAGCCGCGGGAGGGGCTCTGGGGCCAACGTCCTGACTTTC.

This clonotype was seen a handful of times. The V gene is TRBV24-1, the J gene TRBJ2-3; D tentatively fits TRBD1 or TRBD2 (5 bases each). The V gene lost 5 bases and the J gene lost 0 bases, with 17 bases spanning the gap. The length of the CDR3 is 17 residues. Germline CDR1 and CDR2: KGHDR and SFDVKD. The CDR3 reads CATSGGRAGRSTDTQYF. The CDR3 nucleotides read TGTGCCACCAGTGGGGGGAGAGCCGGACGGAGCACAGATACGCAGTATTTT.

The gene calls are TRBV7-3 and TRBJ2-1; the D call may be TRBD1 or TRBD2 (5 bases each). The CDR3 runs 13 residues. Germline lookup yields CDR1 SGHTA and CDR2 FQGTGA. Trimming shortened V by 4 bases and J by 2 bases, and 6 bases separated the two germline ends. The CDR3 sequence: CASSWGTYNEQFF. In DNA form, the CDR3 reads TGTGCCAGCAGCTGGGGGACCTACAATGAGCAGTTCTTC.

The chain combines TRBV25-1 with TRBJ2-7; 9 bases line up with TRBD2. The CDR3 is 15 amino acids. The ends lost 8 bases at V and 2 bases at J; junction bases unmatched: 10. The germline gives CDR1 MGHDK, CDR2 SYGVNS. CDR3 protein: CASGSRGGAAYEQYF. In DNA form, the CDR3 reads TGTGCCAGCGGCTCCCGCGGGGGGGCCGCCTACGAGCAGTACTTC.

The chain couples TRBV2 to TRBJ1-3, with 7 bases lining up with TRBD1. V lost 6 bases, J lost 4 bases, and 9 bases stayed unmatched. The CDR3 sequence is 15 residues long. The germline gives CDR1 SNHLY, CDR2 FYNNEI. The CDR3 loop reads CASRTGYMRGNTIYF. For the CDR3, the DNA is TGTGCCAGCAGGACAGGGTATATGAGGGGAAACACCATATATTTT.

This clonotype has just a few counts. V gene TRBV2 combines with J gene TRBJ1-1; 7 bases are shared with TRBD1. The germline CDR1 and CDR2 sequences are SNHLY and FYNNEI. The V gene end was trimmed by 4 bases and the J gene end by 1 base; junction bases not matched to a gene: 3. The CDR3 runs to 14 residues. For the CDR3, the DNA is TGTGCCAGCAGTGTAGACAGGGCGAACACTGAAGCTTTCTTT. As protein: CASSVDRANTEAFF.

This clonotype was recorded at least ten times. The CDR3 sequence is CASSQDWRSYNEQFF. In DNA, the CDR3 is TGTGCCAGCAGCCAAGATTGGCGCTCCTACAATGAGCAGTTCTTC. The rearrangement joins TRBV3-1 to TRBJ2-1, with D unresolved. V lost 0 bases and J 0 bases, leaving 6 bases between the germline ends. Germline CDR1 is LGHDT and CDR2 is YNNKEL (reference sequence). The CDR3 is 15 residues long.

This clonotype was seen a few times. The chain combines TRBV11-2 with TRBJ2-5; D remains unclear. The CDR3 is 14 amino acids. Germline V CDR1 and CDR2: SGHAT, FQNNGV. The V gene lost 4 bases and the J gene lost 3 bases, with 12 bases spanning the gap. DNA for the CDR3: TGTGCCAGCAGCTCCACTCACTCTAAAGAGACCCAGTACTTC. Translated: CASSSTHSKETQYF.

This clonotype occurred a few times. This chain joins TRBV5-1 and TRBJ1-2, with TRBD1 identical over 9 bases. CDR1 SGHRS and CDR2 YFSETQ come from the germline V gene. Trimming removed 3 bases from V and 6 bases from J; junction bases left unmatched: 12. The CDR3 loop spans 16 amino acids. CDR3 residues: CASSSRTGEIANGYTF. CDR3 sequence (DNA): TGCGCCAGCAGCTCACGGACAGGGGAAATCGCCAATGGCTACACCTTC.